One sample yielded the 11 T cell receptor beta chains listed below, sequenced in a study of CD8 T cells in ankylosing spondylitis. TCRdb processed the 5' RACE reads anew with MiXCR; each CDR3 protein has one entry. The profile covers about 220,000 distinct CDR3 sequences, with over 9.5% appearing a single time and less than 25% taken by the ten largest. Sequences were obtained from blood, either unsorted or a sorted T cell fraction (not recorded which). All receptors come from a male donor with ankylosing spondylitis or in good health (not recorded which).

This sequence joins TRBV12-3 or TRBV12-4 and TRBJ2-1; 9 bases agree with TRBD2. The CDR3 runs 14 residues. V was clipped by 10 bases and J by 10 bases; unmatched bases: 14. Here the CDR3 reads CATTGSGGRREQFF. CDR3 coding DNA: TGTGCCACCACCGGGAGCGGGGGGAGGCGCGAGCAGTTCTTC.

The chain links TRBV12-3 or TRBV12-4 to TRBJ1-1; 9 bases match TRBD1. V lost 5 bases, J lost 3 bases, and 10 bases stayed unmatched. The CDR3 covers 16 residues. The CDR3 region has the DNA TGTGCCAGCAGTCATGGACAGGGGAACAGGCACACTGAAGCTTTCTTT. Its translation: CASSHGQGNRHTEAFF.

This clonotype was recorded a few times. The CDR3 is CASSPSRQGANYGYTF. The CDR3 DNA reads TGTGCCAGCAGCCCGAGCCGACAGGGGGCGAACTATGGCTACACCTTC. This chain links TRBV7-9 with TRBJ1-2; 10 nucleotides line up with TRBD1. This CDR3 comprises 16 residues. In germline, CDR1 is SEHNR, CDR2 FQNEAQ (reference sequence). V lost 5 bases, J lost 2 bases, and 8 bases stayed unmatched.

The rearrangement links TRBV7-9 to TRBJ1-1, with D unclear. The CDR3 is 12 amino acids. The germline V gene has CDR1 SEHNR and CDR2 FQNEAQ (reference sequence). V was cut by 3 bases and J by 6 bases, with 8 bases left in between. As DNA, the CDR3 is TGTGCCAGCAGCTTTGGAGGGTCTGAAGCTTTCTTT. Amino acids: CASSFGGSEAFF.

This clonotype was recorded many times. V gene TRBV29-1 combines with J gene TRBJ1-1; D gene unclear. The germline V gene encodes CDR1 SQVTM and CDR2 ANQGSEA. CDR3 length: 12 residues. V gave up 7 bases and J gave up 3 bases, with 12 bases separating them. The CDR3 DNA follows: TGCAGCGGCTCAAGGGTCGACACTGAAGCTTTCTTT. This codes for CSGSRVDTEAFF. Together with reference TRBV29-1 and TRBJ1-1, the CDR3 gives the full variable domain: SAVISQKPSRDICQRGTSLTIQCQVDSQVTMMFWYRQQPGQSLTLIATANQGSEATYESGFVIDKFPISRPNLTFSTLTVSNMSPEDSSIYLCSGSRVDTEAFFGQGTRLTVV.

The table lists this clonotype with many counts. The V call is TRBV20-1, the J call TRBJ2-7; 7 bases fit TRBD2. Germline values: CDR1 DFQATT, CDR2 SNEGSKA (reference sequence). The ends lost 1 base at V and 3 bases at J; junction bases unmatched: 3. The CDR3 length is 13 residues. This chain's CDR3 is CSARGEGLYEQYF. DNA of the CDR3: TGCAGTGCTAGAGGGGAGGGGCTCTACGAGCAGTACTTC.

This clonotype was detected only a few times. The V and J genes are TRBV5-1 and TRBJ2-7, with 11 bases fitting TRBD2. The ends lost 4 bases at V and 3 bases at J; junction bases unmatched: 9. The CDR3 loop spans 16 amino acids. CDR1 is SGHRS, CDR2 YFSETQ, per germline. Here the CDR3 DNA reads TGCGCCAGCAGCGCCCACCCCCTAGCGGGGGGCTACGAGCAGTACTTC. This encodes CASSAHPLAGGYEQYF.

Here the CDR3 reads CSARARDLLYEQYF. In DNA form, the CDR3 reads TGCAGTGCTAGAGCCCGGGACCTCCTTTACGAGCAGTACTTC. J is TRBJ2-7 and V is TRBV20-1; D is possibly TRBD1 or TRBD2 (5 bases each). Germline V gene sequence: CDR1 DFQATT, CDR2 SNEGSKA (reference sequence). The CDR3 contains 14 residues. Trimming shortened V by 1 base and J by 4 bases, and 14 bases separated the two germline ends.

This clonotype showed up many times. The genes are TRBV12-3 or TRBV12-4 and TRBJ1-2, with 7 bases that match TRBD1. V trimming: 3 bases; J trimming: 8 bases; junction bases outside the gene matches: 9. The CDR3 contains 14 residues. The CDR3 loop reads CASSFEGAVSGYTF. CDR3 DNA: TGTGCCAGCAGTTTTGAGGGGGCAGTATCCGGCTACACCTTC.

As DNA, the CDR3 is TGTGCCAGCAGTTACCTAGCGGGGGGGCTGGATGAGCAGTTCTTC. Translated: CASSYLAGGLDEQFF. This chain connects TRBV12-3 or TRBV12-4 to TRBJ2-1, with 12 nucleotides matching TRBD2. This CDR3 has 15 residues. After removal of 4 bases from V and 8 bases from J, the junction contained 6 bases not matched to a gene.

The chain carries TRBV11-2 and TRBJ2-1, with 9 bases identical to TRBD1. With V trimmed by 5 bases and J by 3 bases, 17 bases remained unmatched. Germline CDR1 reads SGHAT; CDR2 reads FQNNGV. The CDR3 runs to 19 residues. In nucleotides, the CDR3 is TGTGCCAGCAGCCGAAGCGTGGGACAGGGAGTCTCCCTCTACAATGAGCAGTTCTTC. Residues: CASSRSVGQGVSLYNEQFF. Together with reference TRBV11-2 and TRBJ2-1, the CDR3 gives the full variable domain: EAGVAQSPRYKIIEKRQSVAFWCNPISGHATLYWYQQILGQGPKLLIQFQNNGVVDDSQLPKDRFSAERLKGVDSTLKIQPAKLEDSAVYLCASSRSVGQGVSLYNEQFFGPGTRLTVL.